These 22 T cell receptor beta chains were sequenced from one sample in a study of blood T cell repertoires in COVID-19 (dated by TCRdb to the early 2020s). Library construction relied on the immunoSEQ multiplex PCR assay. Imported from immuneACCESS, the table was reduced by TCRdb to in-frame sequences with V and J called. These copies leave out some clones; in studies compared against another copy, an unresolved V gene accounts for under half, and the cause of the remainder is not known. This sample has approximately 30,000 clones in its table, and approximately 93% of those were observed once. Roughly 5.2% of the sample comes from the top ten. Material for sequencing was peripheral blood. The receptor set was obtained from a human donor in a cohort sampled during active COVID-19.

This clone has just one count. The chain has TRBV11-2 and TRBJ1-2, with D possibly being TRBD1 (5 bases). The CDR3 extends over 19 amino acids. Germline V CDR1 and CDR2: SGHAT, FQNNGV. Trimming removed 6 bases at V and 1 base at J, with 27 bases between. The CDR3: CASRQPGSTALILNYGYTF. The CDR3 DNA reads TGTGCCAGCAGACAACCTGGCTCGACAGCCCTTATCCTTAACTATGGCTACACCTTC.

The chain recombines TRBV14 with TRBJ2-3; 12 bases align to TRBD2. The CDR3 totals 16 residues. Germline assignment: CDR1 SGHDN and CDR2 FVKESK. V shed 4 bases and J 5 bases; nucleotides not matched to a gene: 7. The CDR3 is CASSPLAGGPEDTQYF. The DNA for the CDR3 is TGTGCCAGCAGCCCCCTAGCGGGAGGGCCAGAAGATACGCAGTATTTT.

This clone was seen once. V is TRBV12-5 and J is TRBJ2-1; 12 bases are a match to TRBD2. Germline trimming cut 7 bases from V and 8 bases from J; bases unmatched to any gene: 6. The CDR3 loop spans 14 amino acids. Germline CDR1 is LGHNT and CDR2 is FRNRAP. The CDR3 here is CASARTSGAYEQFF. DNA of the CDR3: TGTGCTAGTGCCCGGACTAGCGGGGCCTATGAGCAGTTCTTC.

V usage is TRBV2 and J usage is TRBJ1-1; D unclear. CDR3 length: 14 residues. V lost 2 bases and J lost 1, with 8 bases in between. Germline loops: CDR1 SNHLY, CDR2 FYNNEI. CDR3 region: CASSEKRSNTEAFF. The CDR3 DNA reads as TGTGCCAGCAGTGAAAAGCGGTCGAACACTGAAGCTTTCTTT.

This chain links TRBV10-3 with TRBJ2-7; D remains ambiguous. V lost 0 bases to trimming and J lost 6 bases, with 15 bases between them. From germline, CDR1 is ENHRY and CDR2 SYGVKD. This CDR3 has 15 amino acids. The CDR3 DNA is TGTGCCATCAGTGAGTCCATAAATCCCCCTAGCGAGCAGTACTTC. This codes for CAISESINPPSEQYF.

The rearrangement links TRBV7-3 to TRBJ2-2, with D unresolved. This CDR3 region has 15 residues. V lost 1 base to trimming and J lost 1 base, with 7 bases between them. Germline CDR1 reads SGHTA; CDR2 reads FQGTGA. CDR3 DNA sequence: TGTGCCAGCAGCTTAAATCGTAGGAACACCGGGGAGCTGTTTTTT. Translated: CASSLNRRNTGELFF.

The chain links TRBV12-3 or TRBV12-4 to TRBJ1-2, with a weak D call TRBD1 (5 bases). The CDR3 runs to 11 residues. Deletions cut 3 bases from V and 8 bases from J, with 7 bases between. Written as DNA, the CDR3 is TGTGCCAGCAGTTTCGGGGGGGGCTACACCTTC. Protein: CASSFGGGYTF.

The V gene is TRBV5-5, the J gene TRBJ2-5; weak D call: TRBD1 (6 bases). The germline gives CDR1 SGHKS, CDR2 YYEKEE (reference sequence). CDR3 length: 15 residues. V gave up 3 bases and J gave up 5 bases, with 17 bases separating them. CDR3 amino acids: CASSSQGIGAETQYF. CDR3 DNA sequence: TGTGCCAGCAGCTCGCAGGGGATTGGCGCGGAGACCCAGTACTTC.

J is TRBJ1-5 and V is TRBV3-1 (or the pseudogene TRBV3-2); tentative D call: TRBD1 (5 bases). V lost 4 bases and J 7 bases, leaving 17 bases between the germline ends. The germline CDR1 and CDR2 sequences are LGHDT and YNNKEL (reference sequence). The length of the CDR3 is 15 residues. The CDR3 loop is CASSLGRGRAQPQHF. CDR3 in DNA: TGTGCCAGCAGCCTCGGAAGGGGCCGGGCGCAGCCCCAGCATTTT.

This chain connects TRBV6-4 to TRBJ2-5; the match to TRBD1 covers 10 bases. Germline V gene lookup returns CDR1 MRHNA and CDR2 SNTAGT. The V gene end was trimmed by 6 bases and the J gene end by 4 bases; junction bases not matched to a gene: 2. This CDR3 region has 13 residues. In DNA, the CDR3 is TGTGCCAGCAGCCGGGACAGGGGAGAGACCCAGTACTTC. Its protein product is CASSRDRGETQYF.

The chain recombines TRBV5-4 with TRBJ1-1; TRBD1 agrees at 11 bases. There are 14 residues in the CDR3. CDR1 SGHNT and CDR2 YYREEE come from the germline V gene (reference sequence). The V segment lost 0 bases and the J segment 6 bases; nucleotides outside the gene matches: 1. CDR3 residues: CASSLEGQGAEAFF. The CDR3 coding sequence is TGTGCCAGCAGCTTGGAGGGACAGGGGGCTGAAGCTTTCTTT.

This chain joins TRBV19 and TRBJ2-6, with D uncertain. There are 16 residues in the CDR3. Germline values: CDR1 LNHDA, CDR2 SQIVND (reference sequence). V was clipped by 7 bases and J by 0 bases, with 13 bases between them. Here the CDR3 reads CASNSFELSGANVLTF. As DNA, the CDR3 is TGTGCCAGTAATTCATTCGAACTCTCTGGGGCCAACGTCCTGACTTTC. The full variable domain, its missing parts supplied by reference TRBV19 and TRBJ2-6, is DGGITQSPKYLFRKEGQNVTLSCEQNLNHDAMYWYRQDPGQGLRLIYYSQIVNDFQKGDIAEGYSVSREKKESFPLTVTSAQKNPTAFYLCASNSFELSGANVLTFGAGSRLTVL.

The chain uses TRBV6-5 and TRBJ1-6, with TRBD1 identical over 8 bases. The length of the CDR3 is 14 residues. Germline V gene sequence: CDR1 MNHEY, CDR2 SVGAGI. Germline trimming cut 7 bases from V and 7 bases from J; bases unmatched to any gene: 6. The DNA for the CDR3 is TGTGCCAGCAACGGACAGGGAAGGAATTCACCCCTCCACTTT. Protein: CASNGQGRNSPLHF.

This sequence joins TRBV6-6 and TRBJ2-1; TRBD1 aligns across 10 bases. The V and J ends lost 5 bases and 7 bases, in that order; junction bases with no gene match: 8. CDR1 MNHNY and CDR2 SVGAGI come from the germline V gene (reference sequence). The CDR3 covers 15 residues. The CDR3 bases are TGTGCCAGCAGTACCGGGACAGGGGTGTTAAATGAGCAGTTCTTC. As protein: CASSTGTGVLNEQFF.

The J gene is TRBJ2-3, the V gene TRBV7-3; no clear D gene. The length of the CDR3 is 15 residues. Trimming took off 3 bases at V and 1 base at J, with 11 bases between the two ends. From germline, CDR1 is SGHTA and CDR2 FQGTGA. CDR3 region: CASSLLPRGTDTQYF. For the CDR3, the DNA is TGTGCCAGCAGCTTGCTCCCACGGGGCACAGATACGCAGTATTTT.

The chain employs TRBV2 and TRBJ1-5; D is undetermined. The CDR3 consists of 14 residues. Germline V gene data show CDR1 as SNHLY and CDR2 as FYNNEI. V was clipped by 4 bases and J by 0 bases, with 7 bases between them. The CDR3 coding sequence is TGTGCCAGCAGTGCTGAGGGTAGCAATCAGCCCCAGCATTTT. Its protein product is CASSAEGSNQPQHF. The whole variable domain, filled in from reference TRBV2 and TRBJ1-5, reads EPEVTQTPSHQVTQMGQEVILRCVPISNHLYFYWYRQILGQKVEFLVSFYNNEISEKSEIFDDQFSVERPDGSNFTLKIRSTKLEDSAMYFCASSAEGSNQPQHFGDGTRLSIL.

The V call is TRBV5-1, the J call TRBJ1-2, with a tentative D call TRBD1 (6 bases). This CDR3 comprises 15 residues. Trimming shortened V by 0 bases and J by 5 bases, and 14 bases separated the two germline ends. The germline gives CDR1 SGHRS, CDR2 YFSETQ. The CDR3 region has the DNA TGCGCCAGCAGCTTGGGTACTGGGACACAATATGGCTACACCTTC. It is translated as CASSLGTGTQYGYTF.

This rearrangement joins TRBV29-1 to TRBJ2-2; D not resolved. The V and J ends lost 4 bases and 3 bases respectively, with 6 bases between them. Per germline, CDR1 SQVTM and CDR2 ANQGSEA. This CDR3 contains 12 residues. The CDR3 nucleotides read TGCAGCGTTGTCCGGGACACCGGGGAGCTGTTTTTT. Residues: CSVVRDTGELFF.

CDR3 coding DNA: TGTGCCAGCACCACGAACACCGGGGAGCTGTTTTTT. It encodes CASTTNTGELFF. This chain links TRBV9 with TRBJ2-2; D uncertain. Per the germline V gene, CDR1 is SGDLS and CDR2 is YYNGEE. The ends were cut back, 6 bases at V and 0 bases at J, with 3 bases in the middle. This CDR3 region has 12 residues.

The chain joins TRBV23-1 to TRBJ1-2, with D uncertain. TRBV23-1 counts as an open reading frame of uncertain function. V lost 1 base to trimming and J lost 5 bases, with 11 bases between them. CDR3 size: 14 residues. Here the CDR3 reads CASSQLAYQYGYTF. The CDR3 nucleotides read TGCGCCAGCAGTCAATTGGCATACCAATATGGCTACACCTTC.

In its sample, this clone was seen a few times. The rearrangement joins TRBV11-2 to TRBJ1-3; 7 nucleotides agree with TRBD1. Germline V gives CDR1 SGHAT, CDR2 FQNNGV. This CDR3 contains 16 residues. V shed 4 bases, J shed 2 bases, and the junction held 8 bases outside the gene matches. DNA for the CDR3: TGTGCCAGCAGCTCCCTGACAGGGCGTACTGGAAACACCATATATTTT. Amino acids: CASSSLTGRTGNTIYF. Filled out from reference TRBV11-2 and TRBJ1-3, the complete variable domain reads EAGVAQSPRYKIIEKRQSVAFWCNPISGHATLYWYQQILGQGPKLLIQFQNNGVVDDSQLPKDRFSAERLKGVDSTLKIQPAKLEDSAVYLCASSSLTGRTGNTIYFGEGSWLTVV.

The J gene is TRBJ2-7, the V gene TRBV6-5, with 10 bases lining up with TRBD1. Germline-derived CDR1 and CDR2 are MNHEY and SVGAGI. This CDR3 is 14 amino acids long. V lost 8 bases, J lost 0 bases, and 4 bases stayed unmatched. CDR3 in amino acids: CASRGQGPSYEQYF. The CDR3 nucleotides are TGTGCCAGCCGGGGACAGGGGCCCTCCTACGAGCAGTACTTC.